This T cell receptor beta chain was recovered during a study of blood T cell repertoires in COVID-19. Study-level background: PBMCs, B-cell-depleted T cells, or T cells provided the cDNA or gDNA that made up the material.

The CDR3 loop spans 15 amino acids. V lost 6 bases and J lost 3; bases outside the gene matches: 4. The V gene's germline CDR1 is SEHNR and CDR2 FQNEAQ (reference sequence). Libraries were prepared by immunoSEQ multiplex PCR; TCRdb keeps only in-frame clonotypes and omits some of them. The sample holds some 270,000 clones; 84% are singletons and the top ten take more than 1.5%. Sequenced input: peripheral blood. The chain joins TRBV7-9 to TRBJ2-3; 12 nucleotides match TRBD2. The clonotype originates from a woman between 40 and 50 years old who had recovered from COVID-19. CDR3 loop: CASRELAGGTDTQYF. The CDR3 region has the DNA TGTGCCAGCAGGGAACTAGCGGGGGGAACAGATACGCAGTATTTT.